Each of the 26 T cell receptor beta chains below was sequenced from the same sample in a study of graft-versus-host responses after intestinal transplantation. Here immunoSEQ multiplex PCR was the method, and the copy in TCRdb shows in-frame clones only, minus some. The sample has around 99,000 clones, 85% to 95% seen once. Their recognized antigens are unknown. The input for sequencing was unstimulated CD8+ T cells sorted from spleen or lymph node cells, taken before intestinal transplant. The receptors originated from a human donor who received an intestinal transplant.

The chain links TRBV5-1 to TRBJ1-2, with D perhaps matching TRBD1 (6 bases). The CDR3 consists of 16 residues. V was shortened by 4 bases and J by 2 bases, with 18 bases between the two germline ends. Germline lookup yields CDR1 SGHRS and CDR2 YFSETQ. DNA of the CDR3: TGCGCCAGCAGCCTGGACAGTGCAAGGATCAACTATGGCTACACCTTC. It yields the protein CASSLDSARINYGYTF.

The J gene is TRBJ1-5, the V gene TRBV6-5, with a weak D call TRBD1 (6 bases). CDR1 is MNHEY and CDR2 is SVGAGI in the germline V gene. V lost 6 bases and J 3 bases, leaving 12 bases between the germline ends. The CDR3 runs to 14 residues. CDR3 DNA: TGTGCCAGCAGCGTACAGGGTTCCAATCAGCCCCAGCATTTT. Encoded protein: CASSVQGSNQPQHF.

CDR3 region: CASSGGAGEKLFF. The CDR3 DNA sequence: TGTGCCAGCAGTGGTGGGGCAGGAGAAAAACTGTTTTTT. This chain joins TRBV27 and TRBJ1-4, with a weak D call TRBD1 (5 bases). The V and J ends lost 5 bases and 8 bases respectively, with 12 bases between them. Per the germline V gene, CDR1 is MNHEY and CDR2 is SMNVEV (reference sequence). This CDR3 region has 13 residues.

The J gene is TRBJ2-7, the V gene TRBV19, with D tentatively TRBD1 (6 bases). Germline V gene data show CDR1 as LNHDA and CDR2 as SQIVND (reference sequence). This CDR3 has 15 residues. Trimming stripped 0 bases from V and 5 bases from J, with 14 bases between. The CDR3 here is CASSIDPQGPNEQYF. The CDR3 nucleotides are TGTGCCAGTAGTATAGACCCACAGGGACCCAACGAGCAGTACTTC. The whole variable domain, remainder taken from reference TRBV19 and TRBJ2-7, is DGGITQSPKYLFRKEGQNVTLSCEQNLNHDAMYWYRQDPGQGLRLIYYSQIVNDFQKGDIAEGYSVSREKKESFPLTVTSAQKNPTAFYLCASSIDPQGPNEQYFGPGTRLTVT.

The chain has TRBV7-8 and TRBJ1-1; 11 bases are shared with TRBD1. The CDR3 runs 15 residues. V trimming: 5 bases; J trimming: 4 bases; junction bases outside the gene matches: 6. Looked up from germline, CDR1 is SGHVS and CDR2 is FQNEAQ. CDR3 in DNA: TGTGCCAGCAGCCCCTGGACAGGGGGCGGCACTGAAGCTTTCTTT. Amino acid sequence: CASSPWTGGGTEAFF.

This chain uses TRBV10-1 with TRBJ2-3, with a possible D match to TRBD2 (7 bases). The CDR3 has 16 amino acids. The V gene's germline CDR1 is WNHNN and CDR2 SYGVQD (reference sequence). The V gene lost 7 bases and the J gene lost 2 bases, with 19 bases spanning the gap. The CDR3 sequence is CASTSGGDPLTDTQYF. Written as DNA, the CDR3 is TGCGCCAGCACCTCGGGGGGCGACCCTCTCACAGATACGCAGTATTTT.

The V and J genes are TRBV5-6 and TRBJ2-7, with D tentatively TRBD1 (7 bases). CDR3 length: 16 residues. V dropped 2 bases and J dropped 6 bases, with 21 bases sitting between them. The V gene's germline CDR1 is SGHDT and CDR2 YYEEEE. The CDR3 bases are TGTGCCAGCAGCTTCTGGGCGGGACAGTTCCCTTTCGAGCAGTACTTC. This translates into CASSFWAGQFPFEQYF.

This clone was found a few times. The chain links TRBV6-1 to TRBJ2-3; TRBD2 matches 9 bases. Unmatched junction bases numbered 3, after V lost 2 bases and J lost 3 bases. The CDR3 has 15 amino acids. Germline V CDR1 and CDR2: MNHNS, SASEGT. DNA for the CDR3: TGTGCCAGCAGTGAATGGCTAGCGGGGACAGATACGCAGTATTTT. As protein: CASSEWLAGTDTQYF.

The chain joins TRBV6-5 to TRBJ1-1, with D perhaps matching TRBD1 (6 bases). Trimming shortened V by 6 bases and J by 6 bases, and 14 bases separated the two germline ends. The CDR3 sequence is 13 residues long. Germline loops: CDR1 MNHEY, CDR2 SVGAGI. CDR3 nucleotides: TGTGCCAGCAGAAAACAGGGTACCCCTGAAGCTTTCTTT. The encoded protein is CASRKQGTPEAFF.

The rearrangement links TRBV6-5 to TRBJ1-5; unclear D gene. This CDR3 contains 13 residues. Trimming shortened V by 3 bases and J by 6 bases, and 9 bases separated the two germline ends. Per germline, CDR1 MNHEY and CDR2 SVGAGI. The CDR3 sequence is CASSYSVLQPQHF. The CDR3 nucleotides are TGTGCCAGCAGTTATTCAGTCCTTCAGCCCCAGCATTTT.

This CDR3 is CASLVRDRGYEQYF. The CDR3 nucleotides are TGTGCCAGCTTAGTCCGGGACAGGGGATACGAGCAGTACTTC. The chain is built from TRBV18 and TRBJ2-7; 10 bases match TRBD1. Germline lookup yields CDR1 KGHSH and CDR2 LQKENI. The CDR3 covers 14 residues. The trim removed 7 bases at V and 4 bases at J, leaving 7 bases unmatched.

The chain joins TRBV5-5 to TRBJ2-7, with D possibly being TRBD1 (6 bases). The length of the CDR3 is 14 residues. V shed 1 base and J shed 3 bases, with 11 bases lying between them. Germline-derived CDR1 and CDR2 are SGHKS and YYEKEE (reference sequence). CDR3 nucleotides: TGTGCCAGCAGCTTGCCTCTACAGGGCTACGAGCAGTACTTC. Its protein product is CASSLPLQGYEQYF.

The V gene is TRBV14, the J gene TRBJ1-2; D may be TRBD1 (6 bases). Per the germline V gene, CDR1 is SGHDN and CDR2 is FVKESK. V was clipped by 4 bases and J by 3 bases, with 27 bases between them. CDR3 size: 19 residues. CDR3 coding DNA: TGTGCCAGCAGCCCCCCCTTTAATAACGACAGGCCGCGTTACTATGGCTACACCTTC. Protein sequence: CASSPPFNNDRPRYYGYTF.

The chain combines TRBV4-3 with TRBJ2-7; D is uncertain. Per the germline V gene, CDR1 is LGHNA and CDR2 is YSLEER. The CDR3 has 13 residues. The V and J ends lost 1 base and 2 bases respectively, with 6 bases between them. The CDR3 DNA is TGCGCCAGCAGCCAAGGCCTACCCTACGAGCAGTACTTC. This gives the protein CASSQGLPYEQYF.

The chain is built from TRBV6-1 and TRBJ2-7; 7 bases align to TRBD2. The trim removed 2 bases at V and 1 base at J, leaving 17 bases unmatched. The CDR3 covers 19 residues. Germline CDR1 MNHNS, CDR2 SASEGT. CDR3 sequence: CASSEFEGPSGFGSYEQYF. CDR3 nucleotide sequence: TGTGCCAGCAGTGAATTTGAAGGGCCTAGCGGCTTCGGATCCTACGAGCAGTACTTC.

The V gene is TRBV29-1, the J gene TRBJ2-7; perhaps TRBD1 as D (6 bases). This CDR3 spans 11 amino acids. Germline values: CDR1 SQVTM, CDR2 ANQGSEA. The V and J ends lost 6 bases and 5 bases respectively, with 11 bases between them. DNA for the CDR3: TGCAGCGTCGAGGGGGTTCACGAGCAGTACTTC. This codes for CSVEGVHEQYF.

The CDR3 nucleotides are TGTGCCCTCCCAACAGCCGGAAACACCATATATTTT. Translating it yields CALPTAGNTIYF. V gene TRBV2 combines with J gene TRBJ1-3, with unresolved D. Trimming removed 11 bases at V and 4 bases at J, with 12 bases between. This CDR3 is built from 12 residues. Germline lookup yields CDR1 SNHLY and CDR2 FYNNEI.

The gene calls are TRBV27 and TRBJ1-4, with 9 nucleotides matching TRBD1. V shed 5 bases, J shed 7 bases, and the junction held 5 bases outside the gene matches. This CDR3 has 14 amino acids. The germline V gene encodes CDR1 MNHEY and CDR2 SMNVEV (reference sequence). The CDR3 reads CASSLGTGSEKLFF. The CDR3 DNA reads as TGTGCCAGCAGTCTCGGGACAGGGAGTGAAAAACTGTTTTTT.

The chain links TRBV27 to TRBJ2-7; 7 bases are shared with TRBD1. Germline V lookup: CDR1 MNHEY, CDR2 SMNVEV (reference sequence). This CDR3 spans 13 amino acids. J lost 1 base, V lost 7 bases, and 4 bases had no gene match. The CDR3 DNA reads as TGTGCCAGCACCACGGGACAGTCCTACGAGCAGTACTTC. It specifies CASTTGQSYEQYF.

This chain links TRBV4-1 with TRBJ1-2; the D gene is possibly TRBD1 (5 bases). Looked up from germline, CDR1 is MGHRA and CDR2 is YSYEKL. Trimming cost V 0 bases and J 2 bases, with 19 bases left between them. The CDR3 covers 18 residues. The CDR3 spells CASSQDLGQGGYNYGYTF. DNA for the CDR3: TGCGCCAGCAGCCAAGACTTGGGGCAGGGAGGTTACAACTATGGCTACACCTTC.

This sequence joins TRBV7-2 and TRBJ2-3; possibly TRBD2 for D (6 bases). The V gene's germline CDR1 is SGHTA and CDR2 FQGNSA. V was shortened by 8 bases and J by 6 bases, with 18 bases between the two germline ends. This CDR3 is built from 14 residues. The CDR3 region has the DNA TGTGCCAGCTGCCCTGGGGGACTCTTGGATACGCAGTATTTT. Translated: CASCPGGLLDTQYF.

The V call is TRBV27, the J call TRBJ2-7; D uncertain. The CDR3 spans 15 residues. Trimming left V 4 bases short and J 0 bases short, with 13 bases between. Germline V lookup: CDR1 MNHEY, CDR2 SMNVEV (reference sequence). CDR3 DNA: TGTGCCAGCAGTTCCCACCTGACTTCCTCCTACGAGCAGTACTTC. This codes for CASSSHLTSSYEQYF.

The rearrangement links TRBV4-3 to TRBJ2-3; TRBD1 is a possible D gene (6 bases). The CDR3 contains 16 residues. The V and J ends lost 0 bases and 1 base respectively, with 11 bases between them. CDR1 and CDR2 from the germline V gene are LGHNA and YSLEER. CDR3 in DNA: TGCGCCAGCAGCCAAGACAGGGGAGCGGGCACAGATACGCAGTATTTT. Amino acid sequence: CASSQDRGAGTDTQYF.

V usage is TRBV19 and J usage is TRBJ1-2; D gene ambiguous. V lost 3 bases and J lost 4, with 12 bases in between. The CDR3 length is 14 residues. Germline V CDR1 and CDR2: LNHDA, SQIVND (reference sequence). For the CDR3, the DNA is TGTGCCAGTAGTATTGACGAGGGCGGCTATGGCTACACCTTC. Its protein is CASSIDEGGYGYTF.

This chain's CDR3 is CASSRGANYGYTF. The CDR3 DNA reads TGTGCCAGTAGTAGGGGGGCTAACTATGGCTACACCTTC. The chain recombines TRBV19 with TRBJ1-2; D may be TRBD1 (5 bases). V was trimmed by 4 bases and J by 0 bases, leaving 6 bases between them. The CDR3 sequence is 13 residues long. Germline V gene lookup returns CDR1 LNHDA and CDR2 SQIVND (reference sequence).

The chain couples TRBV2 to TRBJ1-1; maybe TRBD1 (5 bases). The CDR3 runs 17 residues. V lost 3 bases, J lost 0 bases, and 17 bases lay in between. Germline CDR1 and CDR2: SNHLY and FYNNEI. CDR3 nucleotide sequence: TGTGCCAGCAGTGACCCCCAGCGCCAGGGCGTGAACACTGAAGCTTTCTTT. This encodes CASSDPQRQGVNTEAFF.